This T cell receptor (beta chain) was captured by sequencing in a study of tumor-infiltrating lymphocytes in localized non-small cell lung cancer. Study-wide points: Different pieces of the same tissue were used for each assay. Higher tumor T cell infiltration than in uninvolved lung was supported by TCRbeta sequencing.

Using immunoSEQ multiplex PCR, the repertoire was profiled, and TCRdb retains in-frame clones only, with some absent. The repertoire includes fewer than 20,000 clones, approximately 80% of them detected once, and about a tenth sits in the top ten. Germline CDR1 SGHTA, CDR2 FQGNSA. J gave up 4 bases and V 0 bases, and 4 bases lay outside the gene matches. This CDR3 comprises 15 residues. About this clone itself: What it recognizes is unknown.

This chain joins TRBV7-2 and TRBJ2-3, with 7 bases aligning to TRBD2. The receptor comes from a human donor with non-small cell lung cancer. The sample taken for sequencing was uninvolved lung tissue not adjacent to the tumor. CDR3 region: CASSLASLAADTQYF. In DNA, the CDR3 is TGTGCCAGCAGCTTAGCTAGTCTAGCGGCAGATACGCAGTATTTT.